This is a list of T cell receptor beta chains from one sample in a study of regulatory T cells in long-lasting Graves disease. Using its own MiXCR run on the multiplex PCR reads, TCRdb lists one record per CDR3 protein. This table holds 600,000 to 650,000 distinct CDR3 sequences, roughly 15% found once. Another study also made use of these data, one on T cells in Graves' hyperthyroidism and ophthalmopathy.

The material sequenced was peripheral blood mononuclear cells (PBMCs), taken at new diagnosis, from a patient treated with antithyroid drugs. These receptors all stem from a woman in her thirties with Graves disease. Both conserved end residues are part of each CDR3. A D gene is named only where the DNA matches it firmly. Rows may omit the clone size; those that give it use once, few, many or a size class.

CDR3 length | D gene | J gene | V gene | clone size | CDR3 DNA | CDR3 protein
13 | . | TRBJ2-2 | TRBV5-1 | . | TGCGCCAGCAGCCCCTATGGGGGCGGGGAGCTGTTTTTT | CASSPYGGGELFF
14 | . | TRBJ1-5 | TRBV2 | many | TGTGCCAGCAGTGGGGGGATCGGTTATCAGCCCCAGCATTTT | CASSGGIGYQPQHF
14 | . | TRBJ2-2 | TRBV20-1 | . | TGCAGTGCTAGTCTGGCAGGGAACACCGGGGAGCTGTTTTTT | CSASLAGNTGELFF
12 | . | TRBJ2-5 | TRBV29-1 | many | TGCAGCGTGGGGGCCATCCAAGAGACCCAGTACTTC | CSVGAIQETQYF
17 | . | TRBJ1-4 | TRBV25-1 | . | TGTGCCAGCGCAATTGGGGGGGTTGGTGCAACTAATGAAAAACTGTTTTTT | CASAIGGVGATNEKLFF
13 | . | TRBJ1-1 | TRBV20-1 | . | TGCAGTGCTATTGACACGGGGAGGGCTGAGGCTTTCTTT | CSAIDTGRAEAFF
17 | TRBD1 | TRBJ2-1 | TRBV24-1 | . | TGTGCCACCAGTGAGCCTTCGGACAGGGTTCGTGGCAATGAGCAGTTCTTC | CATSEPSDRVRGNEQFF
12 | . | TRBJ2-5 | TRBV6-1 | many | TGTGCCAGCACTGAAAACTCAGAGACCCAGTACTTC | CASTENSETQYF
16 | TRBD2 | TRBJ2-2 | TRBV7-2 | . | TGTGCCAGCAGCCCTAGCGGGAGGACCAACACCGGGGAGCTGTTTTTT | CASSPSGRTNTGELFF
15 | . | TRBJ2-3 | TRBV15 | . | TGTGCCACCAGCAGGGCGGGACAGAAACGAGATACGCAGTATTTT | CATSRAGQKRDTQYF
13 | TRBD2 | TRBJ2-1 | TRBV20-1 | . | TGCAGTGCTCCGGTCAGCGGGAGCGGTGAGCAGTTCTTC | CSAPVSGSGEQFF
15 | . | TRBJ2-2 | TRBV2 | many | TGTGCCAGCAACCCCCAAGCGGGGAACACCGGGGAGCTGTTTTTT | CASNPQAGNTGELFF
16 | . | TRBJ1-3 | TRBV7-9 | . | TGTGCCAGCCCGGAAGCCCCTAGTGGGCGGGTGAACACCATATATTTT | CASPEAPSGRVNTIYF
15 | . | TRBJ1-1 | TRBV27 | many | TGTGCCAGCAGTTGGCAGATTGGGGGGAACACTGAAGCTTTCTTT | CASSWQIGGNTEAFF
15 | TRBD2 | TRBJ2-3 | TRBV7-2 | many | TGTGCCAGCAGCTCGTGGCGGGAGTCGGCAGATACGCAGTATTTT | CASSSWRESADTQYF
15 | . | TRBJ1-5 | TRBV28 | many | TGTGCCAGCAGTCCTATCGGGAAGGCGAATCAGCCCCAGCATTTT | CASSPIGKANQPQHF
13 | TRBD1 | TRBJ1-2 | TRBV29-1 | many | TGCAGCATACGTGGGGACAGCATCTATGGCTACACCTTC | CSIRGDSIYGYTF
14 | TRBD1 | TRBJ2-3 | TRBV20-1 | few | TGCAGTGCTAGGACAGGGGTCTGGGCAGATACGCAGTATTTT | CSARTGVWADTQYF
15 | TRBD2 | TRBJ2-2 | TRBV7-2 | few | TGTGCCAGCAGACTAGCGGGAGATAGCACCGGGGAGCTGTTTTTT | CASRLAGDSTGELFF
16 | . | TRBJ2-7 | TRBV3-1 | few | TGTGCCAGCAGCCGAGCCGCGGGGCCCCCTGGGAACGAGCAGTACTTC | CASSRAAGPPGNEQYF
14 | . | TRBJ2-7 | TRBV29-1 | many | TGCAGCGTTGAAGAGACACCGGTCGGACGAGAGCAGTACTTC | CSVEETPVGREQYF
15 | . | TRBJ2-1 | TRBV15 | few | TGTGCCACCAGCAGAGATATGAGGACATCGAATGAGCAGTTCTTC | CATSRDMRTSNEQFF
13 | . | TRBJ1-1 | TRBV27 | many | TGTGCCAGTGCCCAGGGTTTTTTGGAGGAAGCTTTCTTT | CASAQGFLEEAFF
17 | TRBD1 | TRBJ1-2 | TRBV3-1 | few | TGTGCCAGCAGCCAAGAGGGATTCAAGACAGGGGATTATGGCTACACCTTC | CASSQEGFKTGDYGYTF
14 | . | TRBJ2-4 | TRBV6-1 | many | TGTGCCAGCAGTGATGGGTCAGCCAAAAACATTCAGTACTTC | CASSDGSAKNIQYF
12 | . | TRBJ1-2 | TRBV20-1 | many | TGCAGTGCTAGCCGCGATAACTATGGCTACACCTTC | CSASRDNYGYTF
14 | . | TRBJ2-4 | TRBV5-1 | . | TGCGCCAGCAGCTCTGGGGGAGGTTCAAACATTCAGTACTTC | CASSSGGGSNIQYF